The clone carrying this TCR beta chain occurred many times. Its antigen is unknown. The CDR3 runs 14 residues. Germline CDR1 SGHRS, CDR2 YFSETQ. Trimming took 3 bases from V and 5 from J, leaving 14 bases between them. MiXCR, run by TCRdb on the 5' RACE reads, gives a single entry per CDR3 protein. Of about 920,000 distinct CDR3 sequences listed, roughly 12% were seen once; the top ten hold 1.5% to 2%. This specimen belongs to a study of identical twins. Whole-study findings and limits: Findings depended on cross-sectional statistics rather than tracking the same donors. Weaker excess sharing between twins was seen in beta out-of-frame sequences. Memory repertoires lacked the insertion deficit that abundant cord blood beta clonotypes showed.

The same specimen was also included in a second study, on yellow fever vaccine responses in identical twins. That work adds: Reportedly, the T cell response mounted by twins to vaccine seemed partly convergent, partly personalized.

The gene calls are TRBV5-1 and TRBJ1-2; D might be TRBD1 (6 bases). This receptor was obtained from a woman aged 18-30 years in good health. Sequenced input: PBMCs. The CDR3 here is CASSSGHPEYGYTF. The CDR3 nucleotides are TGCGCCAGCAGCTCGGGACACCCAGAATATGGCTACACCTTC.